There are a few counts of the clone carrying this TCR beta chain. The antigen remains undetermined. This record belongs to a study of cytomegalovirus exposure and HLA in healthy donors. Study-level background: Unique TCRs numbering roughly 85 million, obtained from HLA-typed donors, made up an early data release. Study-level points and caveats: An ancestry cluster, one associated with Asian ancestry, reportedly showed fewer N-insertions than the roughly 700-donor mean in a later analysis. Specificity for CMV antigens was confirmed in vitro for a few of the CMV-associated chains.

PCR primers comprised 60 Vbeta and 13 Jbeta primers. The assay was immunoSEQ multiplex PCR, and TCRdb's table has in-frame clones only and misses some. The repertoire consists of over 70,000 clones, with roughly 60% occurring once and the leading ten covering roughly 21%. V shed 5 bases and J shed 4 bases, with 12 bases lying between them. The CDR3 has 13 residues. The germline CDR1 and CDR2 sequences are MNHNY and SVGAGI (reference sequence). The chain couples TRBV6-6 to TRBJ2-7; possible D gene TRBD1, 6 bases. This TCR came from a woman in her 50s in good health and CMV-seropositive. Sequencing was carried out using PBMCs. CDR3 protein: CASSKGQEYEQYF. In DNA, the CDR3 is TGTGCCAGCAGTAAGGGACAAGAATACGAGCAGTACTTC.